A single sample is the source of the 11 T cell receptor beta chains below, sequenced in a study of identical twins. TCRdb independently ran MiXCR on the 5' RACE reads; one entry per CDR3 protein. This table has about 220,000 distinct CDR3 sequences, 5% to 7% appearing once. These data also formed part of another study, on T cells expressing NK-cell markers.

Sample: CD8+ T cells sorted from blood. These receptors were obtained from a woman under 30 in good health.

This rearrangement joins TRBV13 to TRBJ1-4; 8 positions match TRBD1. The CDR3 is made up of 14 amino acids. The germline V gene has CDR1 PRHDT and CDR2 FYEKMQ (reference sequence). Unmatched junction bases numbered 8, after V lost 6 bases and J lost 8 bases. The CDR3 DNA reads as TGTGCCAGCAGTGCGGACAGGGACGGCGAAAAACTGTTTTTT. Translation: CASSADRDGEKLFF.

There are many counts of this clonotype. This rearrangement joins TRBV9 to TRBJ2-5; 7 bases fit TRBD2. Germline lookup yields CDR1 SGDLS and CDR2 YYNGEE. After removal of 4 bases from V and 0 bases from J, the junction contained 6 bases not matched to a gene. This CDR3 has 15 residues. In nucleotides, the CDR3 is TGTGCCAGCAGCCTAAGCGGGGTGTACCAAGAGACCCAGTACTTC. Translating it yields CASSLSGVYQETQYF.

This clonotype was counted ten times or more. The rearrangement uses TRBV5-1 and TRBJ2-2, with 9 bases aligning to TRBD2. Germline CDR1 SGHRS, CDR2 YFSETQ. The V gene end was trimmed by 4 bases and the J gene end by 1 base; junction bases not matched to a gene: 5. CDR3 length: 16 amino acids. The CDR3 DNA reads as TGCGCCAGCAGCCTCCGACTAGCGGTGAACACCGGGGAGCTGTTTTTT. Translated, it gives CASSLRLAVNTGELFF.

The chain has TRBV27 and TRBJ2-4; D unresolved. V lost 2 bases to trimming and J lost 0 bases, with 2 bases between them. CDR3 size: 13 residues. The germline V gene encodes CDR1 MNHEY and CDR2 SMNVEV (reference sequence). DNA of the CDR3: TGTGCCAGCAGTTTAGCAGCCAAAAACATTCAGTACTTC. It codes for CASSLAAKNIQYF.

This chain uses TRBV4-1 with TRBJ2-1, with D possibly TRBD2 on 7 matching bases. The germline V gene has CDR1 MGHRA and CDR2 YSYEKL. Trimming shortened V by 2 bases and J by 10 bases, and 18 bases separated the two germline ends. The CDR3 totals 15 residues. This CDR3 reads CASSQRGGSAKEQFF. The CDR3 nucleotides read TGCGCCAGCAGCCAAAGGGGGGGTTCAGCGAAGGAGCAGTTCTTC.

The chain uses TRBV6-1 and TRBJ2-7, with D perhaps assigned TRBD1 or TRBD2 (5 bases each). Germline loops: CDR1 MNHNS, CDR2 SASEGT. V was clipped by 7 bases and J by 2 bases, with 24 bases between them. This CDR3 is 17 amino acids long. The CDR3 reads CASTMGRTSFSPYEQYF. The CDR3 bases are TGTGCCAGCACTATGGGACGTACTAGTTTTTCTCCCTACGAGCAGTACTTC.

This clonotype was seen at least ten times. The rearrangement joins TRBV12-3 or TRBV12-4 to TRBJ2-1; 10 bases align to TRBD1. The CDR3 runs to 19 residues. V shed 6 bases and J 3 bases; nucleotides not matched to a gene: 17. As DNA, the CDR3 is TGTGCCAGCAGGCCCCCACGGGACAGGGGTAACATAGGCTACAATGAGCAGTTCTTC. Protein: CASRPPRDRGNIGYNEQFF.

This clonotype has a handful of counts. CDR3 region: CASSTKATINTEAFF. The CDR3 DNA sequence: TGTGCCAGCAGCACCAAAGCAACGATCAACACTGAAGCTTTCTTT. This chain links TRBV13 with TRBJ1-1; D is unresolved. Germline loops: CDR1 PRHDT, CDR2 FYEKMQ (reference sequence). This CDR3 has 15 amino acids. The ends were cut back, 5 bases at V and 2 bases at J, with 15 bases in the middle.

This clonotype occurred a few times. The CDR3 region has the DNA TGTGCCAGCAGTCACGGACGCGGGGGGCTTCGAGAGACCCAGTACTTC. Amino acid sequence: CASSHGRGGLRETQYF. The gene calls are TRBV3-1 and TRBJ2-5, with 8 bases fitting TRBD2. The V segment lost 6 bases and the J segment 4 bases; nucleotides outside the gene matches: 13. The CDR3 has 16 amino acids. Per the germline V gene, CDR1 is LGHDT and CDR2 is YNNKEL (reference sequence).

By sample share, this clonotype is medium-sized (0.01 to 0.1%). The rearrangement uses TRBV2 and TRBJ2-7; D not certain. Germline V gene data show CDR1 as SNHLY and CDR2 as FYNNEI. CDR3 length equals 15 residues. Trimming pared 6 bases from V and 5 bases from J, leaving 20 bases between. CDR3: CASSPPELAPNEQYF. The CDR3 region has the DNA TGTGCCAGCAGCCCTCCGGAACTTGCGCCGAACGAGCAGTACTTC.

This clonotype was detected a few times. This sequence joins TRBV7-9 and TRBJ2-1; 7 bases map to TRBD1. This CDR3 comprises 15 residues. After removal of 5 bases from V and 2 bases from J, the junction contained 6 bases not matched to a gene. Germline loops: CDR1 SEHNR, CDR2 FQNEAQ (reference sequence). CDR3 sequence reads: CASSMDRTPYNEQFF. CDR3 sequence (DNA): TGTGCCAGCAGCATGGACAGGACTCCCTACAATGAGCAGTTCTTC.